This T cell receptor beta chain was documented in a study of CD8 T cells in Susac syndrome. Overall study: About 6 sequenced Susac syndrome patients had clinically active disease, while roughly 8 were in remission.

The V and J ends lost 4 bases and 5 bases respectively, with 29 bases between them. CDR1 LGHNA and CDR2 YSLEER come from the germline V gene. CDR3 length: 19 residues. Reverse transcription used about 0.45 to 1 ug RNA and random hexamers. TCRdb used MiXCR to reprocess the immunoSEQ multiplex PCR reads, holding one entry per CDR3 protein. Here the sample spans around 110,000 distinct CDR3 sequences, just over 95% being singletons. The chain combines TRBV4-3 with TRBJ1-1; a weak D match, TRBD1 (6 bases). Sample: CD4+ T cells from PBMCs. The TCR comes from a human donor with Susac syndrome. The CDR3 loop is CASSPRSYHPEGGATEAFF. The CDR3 DNA reads TGCGCCAGCAGCCCCCGCTCGTACCACCCTGAGGGGGGCGCGACTGAAGCTTTCTTT.